A single T cell receptor (beta chain) is shown here with its context. This clone has only a few counts. No antigen is known for it. No per-base quality is available; no much larger clone lies one base away. The study profiled bulk TCR beta-chain repertoires in matched peripheral blood, tumor and adjacent normal breast tissue taken from roughly 17 patients with early-stage breast cancer. Before surgery, whole blood (about 4.5-11 mL) was collected into EDTA tubes and processed within 2 hours. Ficoll-Paque centrifugation in SepMate-50 tubes was used to isolate peripheral blood mononuclear cells. For storage in liquid nitrogen, PBMCs were cryopreserved as aliquots of about 2 to 4 million cells in about 90% FBS with about 10% DMSO. The Qiagen AllPrep DNA/RNA Mini kit was used for genomic DNA extraction. Each sample was amplified in two independent genomic DNA replicates, using about 0.47 ug for blood and around 1.6 ug for tumor or normal breast. TCRB sequencing of genomic DNA was carried out with the ImmunoSeq Intro kit according to the manufacturer's instructions. The multiplex PCR ran for 30 to 35 cycles using proprietary primers and spike-in control sequences for absolute quantification. Single-end 150-bp reads were used to sequence an 87-bp fragment spanning the CDR3 and the flanking V and J genes. Each lane of an Illumina MiSeq using version 3.0 chemistry carried seven multiplexed samples, with two replicates per sample. In the original analysis: Raw data were processed with the vendor's proprietary pipeline, and both replicates were merged into a single result per sample. A clonotype was defined as productive rearrangements that share the same V-gene family, CDR3 amino acid sequence and J-gene segment. Clonality was computed as 1 minus the normalized Shannon entropy (Pielou evenness) of TCRB abundances. T cell density was estimated by dividing total templates by the number of input cells inferred from the DNA input amount. Recon was used with default parameters to estimate total repertoire diversity and clonality. A clonotype counted as tumor-enriched if its abundance in tumor exceeded 0.1% and was at least 32-fold higher than its abundance in normal breast. In its TCRdb copy, this immuneACCESS table keeps in-frame sequences only and misses some clones. Where compared with another copy, unresolved V genes explain less than half of these, and the others have no known cause. That table gives V, J and clone size, and the DNA gave D and trimming. A total of over 25,000 clones appear in this sample, about 70% of them only once. The biggest ten clones account for around 34% of the sample.

The sample comes from a study of early stage breast cancer tumors (dated by TCRdb to 2016 to 2017). Broadly, across the study: Of the approximately 15 invasive breast tumors, eleven to twelve were found to be estrogen receptor-positive, progesterone receptor-positive and HER2-negative. On average, each sample got around 10-fold read coverage. Of the roughly 12 ER+/PR+/HER2- tumors, eight were classified as invasive ductal carcinomas and four as invasive lobular carcinomas. The samples as a whole yielded a few million detected templates, corresponding to around 1,100,000 unique clonotypes.

Deletion took 0 bases off V and 6 bases off J, with a span of 6 bases between the germline ends. Including the terminal cysteine and phenylalanine, the CDR3 comprises 13 residues. Left in the record is the CDR3 DNA by itself, 39 bases read in frame from the first base. In the germline V gene, CDR1 corresponds to KGHSH and CDR2 to LQKENI. Here is what the overall study found, with its caveats: Chain pairing and functional markers such as CD4, CD8 and FOXP3 were not captured by bulk genomic DNA sequencing of unsorted cells. Tumors showed about 2.5-fold higher T cell density and higher clonality than adjacent normal breast tissue. The small cohort size prevented analysis by tumor subtype. Repertoires from blood resembled normal breast more closely than tumor, and using blood as a reference for each tissue separated tumor from normal in 14 of 16 patients. Enriched TCRB sequences shared across patients were found to be mostly commonly generated sequences that were unlikely to play an important role in the tumor microenvironment.

The clonotype comes from a person in their fifties or sixties with breast cancer. The rearranged chain carries TRBV18 and TRBJ2-1; TRBD2 is perhaps the D gene, given 5 matching bases. Sequencing used blood. The nucleotide sequence is given as TGTGCCAGCTCACCACCTAGCGCCAATGAGCAGTTCTTC. The encoded protein is CASSPPSANEQFF.